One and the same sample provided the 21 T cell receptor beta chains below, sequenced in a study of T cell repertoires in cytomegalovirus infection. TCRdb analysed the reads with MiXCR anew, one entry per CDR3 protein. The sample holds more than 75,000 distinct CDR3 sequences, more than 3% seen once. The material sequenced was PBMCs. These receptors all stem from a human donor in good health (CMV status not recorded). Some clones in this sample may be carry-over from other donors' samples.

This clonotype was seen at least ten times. CDR3 amino acids: CASRPRVSYNEQFF. The CDR3 DNA is TGTGCCAGCAGGCCCAGGGTCTCCTACAATGAGCAGTTCTTC. This chain joins TRBV6-2 or TRBV6-3 and TRBJ2-1; D perhaps matches TRBD1 (5 bases). This CDR3 contains 14 residues. The V gene lost 6 bases and the J gene lost 0 bases, with 9 bases spanning the gap. The germline gives CDR1 MNHEY, CDR2 SVGEGT.

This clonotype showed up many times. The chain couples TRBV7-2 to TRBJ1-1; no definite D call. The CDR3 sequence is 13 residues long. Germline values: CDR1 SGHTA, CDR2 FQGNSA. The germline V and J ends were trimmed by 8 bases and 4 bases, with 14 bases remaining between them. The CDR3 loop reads CASRQLSGTEAFF. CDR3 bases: TGTGCCAGCCGTCAACTAAGCGGCACTGAAGCTTTCTTT.

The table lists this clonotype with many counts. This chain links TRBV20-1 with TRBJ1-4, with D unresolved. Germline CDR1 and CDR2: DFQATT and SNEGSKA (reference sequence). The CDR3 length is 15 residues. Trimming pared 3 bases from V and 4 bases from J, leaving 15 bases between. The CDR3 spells CSASQRPEHNEKLFF. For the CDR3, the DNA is TGCAGTGCTAGTCAGCGGCCAGAGCATAATGAAAAACTGTTTTTT.

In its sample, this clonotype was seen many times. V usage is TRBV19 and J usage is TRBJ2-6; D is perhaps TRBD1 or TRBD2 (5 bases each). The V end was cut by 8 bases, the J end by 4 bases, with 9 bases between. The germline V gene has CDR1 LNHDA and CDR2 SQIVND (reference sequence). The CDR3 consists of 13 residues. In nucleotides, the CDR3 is TGTGCCAGTGGGACGATAGGGGCCAACGTCCTGACTTTC. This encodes CASGTIGANVLTF. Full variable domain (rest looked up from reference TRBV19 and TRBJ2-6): DGGITQSPKYLFRKEGQNVTLSCEQNLNHDAMYWYRQDPGQGLRLIYYSQIVNDFQKGDIAEGYSVSREKKESFPLTVTSAQKNPTAFYLCASGTIGANVLTFGAGSRLTVL.

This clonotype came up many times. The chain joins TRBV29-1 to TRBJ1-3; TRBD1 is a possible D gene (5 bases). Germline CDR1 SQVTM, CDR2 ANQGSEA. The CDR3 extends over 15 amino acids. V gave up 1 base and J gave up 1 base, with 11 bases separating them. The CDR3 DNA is TGCAGCGTTGAAGTCCCTAGGGGTTCTGGAAACACCATATATTTT. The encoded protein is CSVEVPRGSGNTIYF.

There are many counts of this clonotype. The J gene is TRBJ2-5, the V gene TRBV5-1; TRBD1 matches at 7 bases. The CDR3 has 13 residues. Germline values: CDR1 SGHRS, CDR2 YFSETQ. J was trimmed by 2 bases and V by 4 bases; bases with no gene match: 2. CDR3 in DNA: TGCGCCAGCAGCCCGACAGGGCAAGAGACCCAGTACTTC. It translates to CASSPTGQETQYF.

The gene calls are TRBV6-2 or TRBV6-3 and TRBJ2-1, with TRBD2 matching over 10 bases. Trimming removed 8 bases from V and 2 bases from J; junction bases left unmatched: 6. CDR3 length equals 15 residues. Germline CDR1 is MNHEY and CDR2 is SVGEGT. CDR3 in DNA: TGTGCCAGCGGGGCTAGCGGGGGTACCTACAATGAGCAGTTCTTC. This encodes CASGASGGTYNEQFF.

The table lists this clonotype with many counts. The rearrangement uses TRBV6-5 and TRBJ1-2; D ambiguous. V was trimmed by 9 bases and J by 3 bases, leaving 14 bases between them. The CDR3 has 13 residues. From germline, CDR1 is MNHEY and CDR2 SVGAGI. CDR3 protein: CASQLTGDYGYTF. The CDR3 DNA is TGTGCCAGTCAGCTTACGGGAGACTATGGCTACACCTTC.

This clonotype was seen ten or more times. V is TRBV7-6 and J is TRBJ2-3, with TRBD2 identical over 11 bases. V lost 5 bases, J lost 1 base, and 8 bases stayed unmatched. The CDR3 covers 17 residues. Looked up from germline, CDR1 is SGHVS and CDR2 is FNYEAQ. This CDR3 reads CASSDSSGGHGTDTQYF. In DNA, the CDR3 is TGTGCCAGCAGCGACTCTAGCGGGGGGCACGGCACAGATACGCAGTATTTT. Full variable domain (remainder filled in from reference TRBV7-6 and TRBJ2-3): GAGVSQSPRYKVTKRGQDVALRCDPISGHVSLYWYRQALGQGPEFLTYFNYEAQQDKSGLPNDRFSAERPEGSISTLTIQRTEQRDSAMYRCASSDSSGGHGTDTQYFGPGTRLTVL.

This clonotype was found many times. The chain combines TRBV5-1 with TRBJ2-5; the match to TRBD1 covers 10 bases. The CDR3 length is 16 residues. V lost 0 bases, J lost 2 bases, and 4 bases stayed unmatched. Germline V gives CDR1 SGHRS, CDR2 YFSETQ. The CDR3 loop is CASSLGTGGDQETQYF. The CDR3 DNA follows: TGCGCCAGCAGCTTGGGGACAGGGGGAGATCAAGAGACCCAGTACTTC.

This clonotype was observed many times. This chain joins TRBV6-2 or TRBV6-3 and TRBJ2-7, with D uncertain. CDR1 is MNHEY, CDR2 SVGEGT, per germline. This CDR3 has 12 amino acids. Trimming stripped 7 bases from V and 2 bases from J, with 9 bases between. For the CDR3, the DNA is TGTGCCAGCACCGGACGAGCCTACGAGCAGTACTTC. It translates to CASTGRAYEQYF.

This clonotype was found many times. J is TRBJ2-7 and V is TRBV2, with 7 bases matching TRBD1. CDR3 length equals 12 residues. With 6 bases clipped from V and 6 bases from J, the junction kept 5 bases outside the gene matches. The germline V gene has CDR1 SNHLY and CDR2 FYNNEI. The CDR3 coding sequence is TGTGCCAGCAGGATGACAGGGTTCGAGCAGTACTTC. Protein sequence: CASRMTGFEQYF.

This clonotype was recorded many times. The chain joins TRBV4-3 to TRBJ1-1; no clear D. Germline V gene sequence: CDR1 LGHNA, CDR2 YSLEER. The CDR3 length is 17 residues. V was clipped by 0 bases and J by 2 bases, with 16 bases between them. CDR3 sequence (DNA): TGCGCCAGCAGCCAAGATCTCGGGGAGCCTTTTAACACTGAAGCTTTCTTT. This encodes CASSQDLGEPFNTEAFF.

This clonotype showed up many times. CDR3 sequence (DNA): TGTGCCAGCTCACCACCTTCGGCAAGAGGTTATCGGCCCCTCCACTTT. Translation: CASSPPSARGYRPLHF. The V and J genes are TRBV18 and TRBJ1-6; no firm D call. CDR3 length: 16 amino acids. The V end lost 0 bases, the J end lost 13 bases, and 19 bases lay between the germline ends. Germline loops: CDR1 KGHSH, CDR2 LQKENI.

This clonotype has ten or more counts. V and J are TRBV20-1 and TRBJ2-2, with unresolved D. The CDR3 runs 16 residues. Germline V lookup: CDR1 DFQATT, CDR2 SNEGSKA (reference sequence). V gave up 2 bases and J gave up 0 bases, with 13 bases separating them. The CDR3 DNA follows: TGCAGTGCTAGATCACCGTTCCGCGCGAACACCGGGGAGCTGTTTTTT. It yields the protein CSARSPFRANTGELFF.

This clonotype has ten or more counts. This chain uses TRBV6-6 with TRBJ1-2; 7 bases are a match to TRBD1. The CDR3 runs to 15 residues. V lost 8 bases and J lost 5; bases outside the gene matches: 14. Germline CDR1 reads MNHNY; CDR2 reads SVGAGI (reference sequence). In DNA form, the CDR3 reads TGTGCCAGCCAACGATACAAGACAGGGCGGTATGGCTACACCTTC. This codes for CASQRYKTGRYGYTF.

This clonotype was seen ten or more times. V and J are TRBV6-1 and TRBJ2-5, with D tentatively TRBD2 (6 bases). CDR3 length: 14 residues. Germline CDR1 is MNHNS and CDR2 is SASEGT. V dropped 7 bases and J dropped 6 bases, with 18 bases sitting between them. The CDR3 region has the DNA TGTGCCAGCACTAGCTTCTATGGAGGGAAGACCCAGTACTTC. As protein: CASTSFYGGKTQYF.

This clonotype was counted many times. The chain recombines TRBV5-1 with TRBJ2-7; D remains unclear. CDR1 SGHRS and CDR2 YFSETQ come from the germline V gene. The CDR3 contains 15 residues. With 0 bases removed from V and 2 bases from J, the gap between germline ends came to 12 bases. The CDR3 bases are TGCGCCAGCAGCTTGGACGGAGAAAACCCCTACGAGCAGTACTTC. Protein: CASSLDGENPYEQYF. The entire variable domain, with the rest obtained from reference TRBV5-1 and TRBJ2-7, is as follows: KAGVTQTPRYLIKTRGQQVTLSCSPISGHRSVSWYQQTPGQGLQFLFEYFSETQRNKGNFPGRFSGRQFSNSRSEMNVSTLELGDSALYLCASSLDGENPYEQYFGPGTRLTVT.

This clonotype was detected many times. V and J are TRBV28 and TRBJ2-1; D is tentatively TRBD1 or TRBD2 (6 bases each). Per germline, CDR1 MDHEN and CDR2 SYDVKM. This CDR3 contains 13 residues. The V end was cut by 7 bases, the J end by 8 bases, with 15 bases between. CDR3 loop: CASTRGADDEQFF. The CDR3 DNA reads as TGTGCCAGCACAAGGGGGGCAGACGATGAGCAGTTCTTC.

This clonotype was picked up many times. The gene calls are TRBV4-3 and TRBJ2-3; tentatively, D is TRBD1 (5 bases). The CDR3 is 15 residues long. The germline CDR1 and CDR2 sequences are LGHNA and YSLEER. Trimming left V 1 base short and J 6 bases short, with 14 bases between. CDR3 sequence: CASSQAGRVADTQYF. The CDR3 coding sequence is TGCGCCAGCAGCCAAGCGGGCAGGGTTGCGGATACGCAGTATTTT.

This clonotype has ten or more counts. CDR3 in amino acids: CASSSEGSSGYTF. CDR3 nucleotide sequence: TGTGCCAGCAGCTCAGAAGGTTCTTCTGGCTACACCTTC. The genes are TRBV7-2 and TRBJ1-2, with D uncertain. CDR1 and CDR2 from the germline V gene are SGHTA and FQGNSA. There are 13 residues in the CDR3. Trimming shortened V by 4 bases and J by 7 bases, and 13 bases separated the two germline ends.